The clone carrying this T cell receptor (beta chain) was seen only a few times. As yet, its antigen is unknown. Healthy people donating bone marrow made up the donors. The record originates from a study of cytomegalovirus exposure and HLA in healthy donors. The PCR made use of 60 Vbeta and 13 Jbeta primers. Clones were read by immunoSEQ multiplex PCR, and TCRdb kept only the in-frame ones, dropping some. The data contain approximately 100,000 clones, approximately 74% of them singletons. Trimming removed 0 bases from V and 4 bases from J, with 15 bases in between. Germline-derived CDR1 and CDR2 are SGHAT and FQNNGV. The CDR3 contains 16 residues. Findings of the study overall: Reports showed the classifier diagnosing cytomegalovirus status with high specificity and sensitivity. When the data were analyzed later, several of the most significant clusters appeared to be linked to common viral pathogens. TCR beta chain V- and J-gene trimming was linked, in a later analysis, to a missense variant in DCLRE1C.

Sequencing used PBMCs. V usage is TRBV11-2 and J usage is TRBJ1-1; D gene unclear. The source is a woman aged 40 to 50 in good health and CMV-seronegative. The CDR3 loop is CASSLDGRKGSTEAFF. The CDR3 DNA sequence: TGTGCCAGCAGCTTAGATGGGAGGAAGGGTTCCACTGAAGCTTTCTTT.